Described below is a single T cell receptor (beta chain) sequence and its context. V was shortened by 2 bases and J by 8 bases, with 17 bases between the two germline ends. This CDR3 has 15 amino acids. CDR1 is ENHRY and CDR2 is SYGVKD in the germline V gene. The RNA input was about 0.45 to 1 ug, and it was reverse transcribed with random hexamers. MiXCR, run by TCRdb on the immunoSEQ multiplex PCR reads, gives a single entry per CDR3 protein. The sample contains hundreds of thousands of distinct CDR3 sequences, 70% to 90% of which appear only once. This specimen belongs to a study of CD8 T cells in Susac syndrome.

The sample comprised CD8+ T cells from PBMCs. This receptor was identified in a human donor with multiple sclerosis. The chain joins TRBV10-3 to TRBJ2-3, with no clear D. DNA of the CDR3: TGTGCCATCAGTGAGCCACCTAGGTACTATGGTACGCAGTATTTT. Translation: CAISEPPRYYGTQYF.